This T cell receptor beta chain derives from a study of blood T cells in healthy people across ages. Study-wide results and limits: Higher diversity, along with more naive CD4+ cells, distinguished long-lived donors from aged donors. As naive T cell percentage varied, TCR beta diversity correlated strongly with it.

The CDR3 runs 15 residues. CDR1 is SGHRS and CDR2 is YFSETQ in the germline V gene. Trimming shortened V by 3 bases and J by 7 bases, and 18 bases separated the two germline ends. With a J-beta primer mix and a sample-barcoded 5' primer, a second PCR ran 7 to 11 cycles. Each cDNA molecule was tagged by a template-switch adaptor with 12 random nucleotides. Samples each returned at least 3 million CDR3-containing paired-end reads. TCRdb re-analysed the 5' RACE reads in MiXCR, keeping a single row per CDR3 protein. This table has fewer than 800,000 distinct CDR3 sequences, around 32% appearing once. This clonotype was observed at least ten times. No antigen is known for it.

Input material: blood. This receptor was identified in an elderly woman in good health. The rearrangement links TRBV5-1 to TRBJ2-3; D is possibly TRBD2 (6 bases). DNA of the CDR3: TGCGCCAGCAGCTCGGGACTTCTCCAACGGAATACGCAGTATTTT. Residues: CASSSGLLQRNTQYF.